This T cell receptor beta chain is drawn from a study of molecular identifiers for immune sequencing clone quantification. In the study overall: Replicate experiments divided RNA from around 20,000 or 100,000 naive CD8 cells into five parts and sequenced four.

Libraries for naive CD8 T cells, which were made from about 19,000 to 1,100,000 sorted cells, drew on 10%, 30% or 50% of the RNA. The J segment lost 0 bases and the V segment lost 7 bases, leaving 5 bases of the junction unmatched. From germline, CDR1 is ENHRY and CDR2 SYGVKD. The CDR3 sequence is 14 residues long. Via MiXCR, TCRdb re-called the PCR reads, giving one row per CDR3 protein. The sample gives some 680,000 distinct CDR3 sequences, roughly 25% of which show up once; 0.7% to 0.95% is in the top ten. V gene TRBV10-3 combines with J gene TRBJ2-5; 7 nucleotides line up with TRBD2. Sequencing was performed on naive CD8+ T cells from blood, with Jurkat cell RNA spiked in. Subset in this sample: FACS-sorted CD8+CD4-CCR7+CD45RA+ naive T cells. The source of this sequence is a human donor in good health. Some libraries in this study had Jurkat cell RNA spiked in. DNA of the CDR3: TGTGCCATCAATGGGAGGGGCAACCAAGAGACCCAGTACTTC. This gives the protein CAINGRGNQETQYF.